One and the same sample provided the 24 T cell receptor beta chains below, sequenced in a study of cytomegalovirus exposure and HLA in healthy donors. Measured with immunoSEQ multiplex PCR; TCRdb has only the in-frame clones, and not every one. The sample includes about 130,000 clones, 89% of them seen just once. Sequencing used PBMCs. The receptors derive from a woman between 18 and 30 years old in good health and CMV-seronegative.

This chain joins TRBV7-6 and TRBJ2-2; perhaps TRBD2 as D (7 bases). Germline V gene sequence: CDR1 SGHVS, CDR2 FNYEAQ. The CDR3 has 18 amino acids. V lost 4 bases to trimming and J lost 6 bases, with 24 bases between them. The CDR3 reads CASSYPTIGGVSAGELFF. The CDR3 region has the DNA TGTGCCAGCAGCTACCCCACCATAGGGGGGGTGAGCGCCGGGGAGCTGTTTTTT.

This chain joins TRBV9 and TRBJ1-4; D is ambiguous. V dropped 0 bases and J dropped 12 bases, with 12 bases sitting between them. In germline, CDR1 is SGDLS, CDR2 YYNGEE. CDR3 length: 13 residues. The CDR3 loop is CASSVGGGSQLFF. Here the CDR3 DNA reads TGTGCCAGCAGCGTAGGGGGAGGCAGCCAACTGTTTTTT.

The CDR3 here is CASSVQGIGEQFF. CDR3 bases: TGTGCCAGCAGCGTACAGGGAATTGGTGAGCAGTTCTTC. This chain joins TRBV7-8 and TRBJ2-1, with D perhaps TRBD1 (6 bases). The CDR3 covers 13 residues. V lost 5 bases, J lost 9 bases, and 14 bases lay in between. In germline, CDR1 is SGHVS, CDR2 FQNEAQ. Full variable domain (rest looked up from reference TRBV7-8 and TRBJ2-1): GAGVSQSPRYKVAKRGQDVALRCDPISGHVSLFWYQQALGQGPEFLTYFQNEAQLDKSGLPSDRFFAERPEGSVSTLKIQRTQQEDSAVYLCASSVQGIGEQFFGPGTRLTVL.

This chain uses TRBV10-3 with TRBJ2-7, with D perhaps matching TRBD2 (5 bases). This CDR3 contains 13 residues. Looked up from germline, CDR1 is ENHRY and CDR2 is SYGVKD. Trimming took off 0 bases at V and 4 bases at J, with 7 bases between the two ends. The CDR3 sequence is CAISESRDYEQYF. The CDR3 region has the DNA TGTGCCATCAGTGAGTCGAGGGATTACGAGCAGTACTTC.

V gene TRBV2 combines with J gene TRBJ1-2, with TRBD1 matching 7 bases. Germline V gene data show CDR1 as SNHLY and CDR2 as FYNNEI. This CDR3 is 13 amino acids long. After removal of 6 bases from V and 5 bases from J, the junction contained 6 bases not matched to a gene. As DNA, the CDR3 is TGTGCCAGCAGGGGGACAGAAGGGTATGGCTACACCTTC. Its protein product is CASRGTEGYGYTF.

The chain recombines TRBV7-8 with TRBJ2-1; 7 bases fit TRBD2. Germline loops: CDR1 SGHVS, CDR2 FQNEAQ. This CDR3 has 17 residues. Unmatched junction bases numbered 10, after V lost 5 bases and J lost 0 bases. The CDR3 spells CASSPRGDYSSYNEQFF. CDR3 DNA: TGTGCCAGCAGCCCCCGAGGGGACTACAGCTCCTACAATGAGCAGTTCTTC.

The chain carries TRBV18 and TRBJ1-4; D remains ambiguous. From germline, CDR1 is KGHSH and CDR2 LQKENI. V lost 9 bases to trimming and J lost 0 bases, with 8 bases between them. The CDR3 is 13 residues long. The CDR3 nucleotides are TGTGCCAGTTTGGGAGCAACTAATGAAAAACTGTTTTTT. This sequence encodes CASLGATNEKLFF.

This CDR3 reads CASSLVGGSYEQYF. CDR3 DNA: TGCGCCAGCAGCTTGGTGGGGGGGTCCTACGAGCAGTACTTC. V is TRBV5-1 and J is TRBJ2-7; 7 nucleotides line up with TRBD2. V dropped 0 bases and J dropped 1; count of bases not matched to a gene: 1. Germline CDR1 SGHRS, CDR2 YFSETQ. The CDR3 consists of 14 residues.

The rearrangement uses TRBV27 and TRBJ1-4; 8 bases fit TRBD1. Unmatched junction bases numbered 4, after V lost 5 bases and J lost 8 bases. The CDR3 totals 13 residues. In germline, CDR1 is MNHEY, CDR2 SMNVEV (reference sequence). CDR3 loop: CASSRRDREKLFF. CDR3 DNA: TGTGCCAGCAGTAGAAGGGACAGGGAAAAACTGTTTTTT.

For this clone: The junction shows a germline mismatch at one end, possibly a read error. The rearrangement links TRBV15 to TRBJ2-7; D not certain. CDR3 length equals 12 residues. In germline, CDR1 is LNHNV, CDR2 YYDKDF (reference sequence). CDR3 sequence (DNA): TGTGCCACCAGCAGAGAGCCCGGAGACCACCGGTTC. This gives the protein CATSREPGDHRF. Filled out from reference TRBV15 and TRBJ2-7, the complete variable domain reads DAMVIQNPRYQVTQFGKPVTLSCSQTLNHNVMYWYQQKSSQAPKLLFHYYDKDFNNEADTPDNFQSRRPNTSFCFLDIRSPGLGDTAMYLCATSREPGDHRFGPGTRLTVT.

The gene calls are TRBV18 and TRBJ1-1; possibly TRBD1 for D (5 bases). Trimming shortened V by 3 bases and J by 5 bases, and 16 bases separated the two germline ends. Germline lookup yields CDR1 KGHSH and CDR2 LQKENI. The CDR3 length is 15 residues. The CDR3 region has the DNA TGTGCCAGCTCACCCGGGGGGAGGCTAAGGACTGAAGCTTTCTTT. Residues: CASSPGGRLRTEAFF.

The DNA of the CDR3 is TGTGCCAGTAGTAGACAGGGCACCGGGGAGCTGTTTTTT. It yields the protein CASSRQGTGELFF. This chain connects TRBV19 to TRBJ2-2, with 7 nucleotides matching TRBD1. Per the germline V gene, CDR1 is LNHDA and CDR2 is SQIVND (reference sequence). CDR3 size: 13 residues. V shed 4 bases and J 4 bases; nucleotides not matched to a gene: 0.

The chain combines TRBV6-5 with TRBJ1-5; the D is unclear. This CDR3 is built from 13 residues. CDR1 and CDR2 from the germline V gene are MNHEY and SVGAGI. V was cut by 5 bases and J by 6 bases, with 11 bases left in between. In DNA form, the CDR3 reads TGTGCCAGCAGTAACCCCACGGGTCAGCCCCAGCATTTT. It yields the protein CASSNPTGQPQHF.

The chain combines TRBV7-8 with TRBJ2-7; TRBD2 aligns across 8 bases. Germline V lookup: CDR1 SGHVS, CDR2 FQNEAQ. V lost 3 bases and J lost 2; bases outside the gene matches: 18. The CDR3 spans 19 residues. The CDR3 here is CASSFISGGAGPTTYEQYF. Here the CDR3 DNA reads TGTGCCAGCAGCTTCATTTCCGGGGGGGCAGGTCCGACTACCTACGAGCAGTACTTC.

J is TRBJ2-1 and V is TRBV19; TRBD2 matches 8 bases. The CDR3 is 15 residues long. J lost 3 bases, V lost 2 bases, and 3 bases had no gene match. Germline loops: CDR1 LNHDA, CDR2 SQIVND (reference sequence). The CDR3 loop reads CASSISSGGYNEQFF. CDR3 nucleotides: TGTGCCAGTAGTATATCAAGCGGGGGCTACAATGAGCAGTTCTTC.

The chain has TRBV19 and TRBJ1-4; 10 nucleotides align to TRBD1. With 4 bases clipped from V and 7 bases from J, the junction kept 6 bases outside the gene matches. Germline V gene lookup returns CDR1 LNHDA and CDR2 SQIVND (reference sequence). The CDR3 loop spans 15 amino acids. The CDR3, as DNA: TGTGCCAGTAGTACCTGGGACAGGGGTTTTGAAAAACTGTTTTTT. Its translation: CASSTWDRGFEKLFF.

The chain links TRBV13 to TRBJ2-5; TRBD1 matches 9 bases. There are 14 residues in the CDR3. Germline lookup yields CDR1 PRHDT and CDR2 FYEKMQ (reference sequence). Unmatched junction bases numbered 4, after V lost 4 bases and J lost 4 bases. The DNA for the CDR3 is TGTGCCAGCAGCTCCCAGACAGGGGGAGAGACCCAGTACTTC. Amino acid sequence: CASSSQTGGETQYF.

This clone was recorded only once. The chain recombines TRBV23-1 with TRBJ2-1, with a tentative D call TRBD2 (6 bases). TRBV23-1 is identified as an open reading frame with a role that is uncertain. The CDR3 totals 15 residues. The V gene lost 3 bases and the J gene lost 4 bases, with 13 bases spanning the gap. CDR3 residues: CASSQASSAYNEQFF. In DNA, the CDR3 is TGCGCCAGCAGTCAGGCGTCTAGCGCTTACAATGAGCAGTTCTTC.

The V call is TRBV5-4, the J call TRBJ2-7, with 10 bases aligning to TRBD2. The trim removed 1 base at V and 6 bases at J, leaving 10 bases unmatched. The CDR3 spans 16 residues. Germline V gene sequence: CDR1 SGHNT, CDR2 YYREEE (reference sequence). DNA of the CDR3: TGTGCCAGCAGCTTGTCAGCGGGGGGGCTGTCTAGCGAGCAGTACTTC. Translated: CASSLSAGGLSSEQYF.

The chain joins TRBV18 to TRBJ1-4, with 7 bases that match TRBD1. The germline V gene has CDR1 KGHSH and CDR2 LQKENI. V lost 2 bases to trimming and J lost 6 bases; unmatched junction nucleotides: 6. The CDR3 is 15 amino acids. The CDR3 coding sequence is TGTGCCAGCTCACCATCCGGGACAGAAGATGAAAAACTGTTTTTT. Residues: CASSPSGTEDEKLFF.

The chain joins TRBV11-2 to TRBJ2-1, with 7 nucleotides matching TRBD2. This CDR3 comprises 16 residues. The J segment lost 0 bases and the V segment lost 2 bases, leaving 4 bases of the junction unmatched. CDR1 and CDR2 (germline): SGHAT, FQNNGV. CDR3 coding DNA: TGTGCCAGCAGCTTATCGGGGGGTAGCTCCTACAATGAGCAGTTCTTC. Translating gives CASSLSGGSSYNEQFF.

This rearrangement joins TRBV27 to TRBJ2-3; 8 nucleotides agree with TRBD2. The CDR3 spans 16 residues. The V gene's germline CDR1 is MNHEY and CDR2 SMNVEV (reference sequence). V shed 5 bases, J shed 0 bases, and the junction held 7 bases outside the gene matches. The CDR3 DNA reads TGTGCCAGCAGTCTCCTCGTAGCGGGAAGCACAGATACGCAGTATTTT. This encodes CASSLLVAGSTDTQYF.

This clone was recorded once. Here the CDR3 DNA reads TGTGCCAGCAGCCTCGGACAGAACAACGTCGGATGGACCCAGTACTTC. Its protein is CASSLGQNNVGWTQYF. The chain carries TRBV11-2 and TRBJ2-5; TRBD1 is a possible D gene (6 bases). V shed 5 bases and J shed 7 bases, with 23 bases lying between them. This CDR3 has 16 residues. The germline V gene has CDR1 SGHAT and CDR2 FQNNGV.

The genes are TRBV18 and TRBJ1-1; 7 nucleotides agree with TRBD1. The CDR3 totals 14 residues. Germline CDR1 KGHSH, CDR2 LQKENI. The J segment lost 0 bases and the V segment lost 6 bases, leaving 4 bases of the junction unmatched. This chain's CDR3 is CASSGQHMNTEAFF. As DNA, the CDR3 is TGTGCCAGCTCGGGACAGCATATGAACACTGAAGCTTTCTTT. The full variable domain, completed using reference TRBV18 and TRBJ1-1, is NAGVMQNPRHLVRRRGQEARLRCSPMKGHSHVYWYRQLPEEGLKFMVYLQKENIIDESGMPKERFSAEFPKEGPSILRIQQVVRGDSAAYFCASSGQHMNTEAFFGQGTRLTVV.